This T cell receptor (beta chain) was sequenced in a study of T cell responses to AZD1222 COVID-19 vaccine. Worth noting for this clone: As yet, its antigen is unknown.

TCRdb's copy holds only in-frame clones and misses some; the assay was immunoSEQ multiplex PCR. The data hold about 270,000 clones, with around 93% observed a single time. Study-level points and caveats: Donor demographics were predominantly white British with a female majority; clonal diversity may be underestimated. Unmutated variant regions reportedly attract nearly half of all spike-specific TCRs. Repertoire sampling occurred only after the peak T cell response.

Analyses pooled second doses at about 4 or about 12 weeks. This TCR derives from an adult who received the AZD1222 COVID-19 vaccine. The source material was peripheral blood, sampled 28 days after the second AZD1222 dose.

The CDR3 is CATTPGDRERNEQYF. The DNA of the CDR3 is TGTGCCACCACCCCCGGGGACAGGGAAAGGAACGAGCAGTACTTC. The V gene is TRBV28, the J gene TRBJ2-7, with 9 bases that match TRBD1. This CDR3 is built from 15 residues. Germline values: CDR1 MDHEN, CDR2 SYDVKM. The trim removed 10 bases at V and 5 bases at J, leaving 15 bases unmatched. Variable domain in full (rest from reference TRBV28 and TRBJ2-7): DVKVTQSSRYLVKRTGEKVFLECVQDMDHENMFWYRQDPGLGLRLIYFSYDVKMKEKGDIPEGYSVSREKKERFSLILESASTNQTSMYLCATTPGDRERNEQYFGPGTRLTVT.